This T cell receptor beta chain was obtained from a study of blood T cell repertoires in COVID-19. In the study's own analysis: It was from reference gene primer amplification that nucleated cell counts were estimated. Measured with immunoSEQ multiplex PCR; TCRdb has only the in-frame clones, and not every one. That table furnishes V, J and clone size, whereas the DNA furnished D and trimming. This sample has under 200,000 clones; 90% to 95% occur once, and the top ten carry 0.53%. Germline-derived CDR1 and CDR2 are SGHVS and FNYEAQ. V lost 2 bases to trimming and J lost 2 bases, with 14 bases between them. The CDR3 runs to 16 residues.

The sequenced sample was peripheral blood. This chain joins TRBV7-6 and TRBJ2-3; D remains ambiguous. The TCR comes from a man between 50 and 59 years old with acute or convalescent COVID-19. The CDR3 loop is CASSLLGGSPTDTQYF. As DNA, the CDR3 is TGTGCCAGCAGCTTACTTGGTGGTAGTCCCACAGATACGCAGTATTTT. Complete variable domain (other parts from reference TRBV7-6 and TRBJ2-3): GAGVSQSPRYKVTKRGQDVALRCDPISGHVSLYWYRQALGQGPEFLTYFNYEAQQDKSGLPNDRFSAERPEGSISTLTIQRTEQRDSAMYRCASSLLGGSPTDTQYFGPGTRLTVL.